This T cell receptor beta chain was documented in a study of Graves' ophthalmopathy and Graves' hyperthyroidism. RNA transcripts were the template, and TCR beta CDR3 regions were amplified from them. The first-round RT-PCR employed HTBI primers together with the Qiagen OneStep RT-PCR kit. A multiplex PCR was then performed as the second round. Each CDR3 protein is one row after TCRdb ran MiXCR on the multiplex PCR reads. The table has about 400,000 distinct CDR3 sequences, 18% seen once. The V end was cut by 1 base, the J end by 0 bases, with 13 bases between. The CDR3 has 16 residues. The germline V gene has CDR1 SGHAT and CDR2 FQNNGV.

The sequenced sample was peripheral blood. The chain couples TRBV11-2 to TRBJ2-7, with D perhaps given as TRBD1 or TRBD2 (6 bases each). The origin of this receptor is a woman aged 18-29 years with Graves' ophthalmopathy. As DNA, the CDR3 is TGTGCCAGCAGCTTAGTAGGGGGGAGTGGCTCCTACGAGCAGTACTTC. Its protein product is CASSLVGGSGSYEQYF.